This T cell receptor beta chain was obtained from a study of blood T cells in healthy people across ages. A sample-barcoded 5' primer and a J-beta primer mix were used in a second PCR of roughly 6 to 11 cycles. TCRdb fed the 5' RACE reads into MiXCR, producing one record per CDR3 protein. The data hold 900,000 to 950,000 distinct CDR3 sequences, with almost 30% observed a single time. The CDR3 is 14 residues long. From germline, CDR1 is LNHNV and CDR2 YYDKDF (reference sequence). V was cut by 6 bases and J by 5 bases, with 16 bases left in between. A further study also used this sample, focusing on T cells of mothers and their children.

The sequenced sample consisted of blood. This chain uses TRBV15 with TRBJ1-1, with TRBD1 as a possible D gene (6 bases). The source of this sequence is a woman aged 40 to 49 in good health. The CDR3 sequence is CATRDQGRYTEAFF. DNA of the CDR3: TGTGCCACCAGAGATCAGGGGCGGTATACTGAAGCTTTCTTT.